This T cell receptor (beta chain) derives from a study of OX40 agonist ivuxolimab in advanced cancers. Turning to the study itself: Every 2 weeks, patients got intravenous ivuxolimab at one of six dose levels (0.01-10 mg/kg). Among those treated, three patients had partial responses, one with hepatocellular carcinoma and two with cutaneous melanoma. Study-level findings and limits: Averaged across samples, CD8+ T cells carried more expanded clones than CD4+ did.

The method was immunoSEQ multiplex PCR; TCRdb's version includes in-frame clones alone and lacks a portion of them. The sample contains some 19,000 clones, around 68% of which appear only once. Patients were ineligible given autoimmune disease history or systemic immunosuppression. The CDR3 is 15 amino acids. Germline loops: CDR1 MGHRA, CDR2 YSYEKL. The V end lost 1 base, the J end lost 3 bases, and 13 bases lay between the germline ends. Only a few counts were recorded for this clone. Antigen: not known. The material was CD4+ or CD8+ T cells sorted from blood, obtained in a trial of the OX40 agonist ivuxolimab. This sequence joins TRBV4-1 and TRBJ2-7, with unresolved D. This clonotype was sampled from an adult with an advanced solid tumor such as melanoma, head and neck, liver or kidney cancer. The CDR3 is CASSQVMASNYEQYF. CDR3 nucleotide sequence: TGCGCCAGCAGCCAAGTAATGGCATCCAACTACGAGCAGTACTTC.